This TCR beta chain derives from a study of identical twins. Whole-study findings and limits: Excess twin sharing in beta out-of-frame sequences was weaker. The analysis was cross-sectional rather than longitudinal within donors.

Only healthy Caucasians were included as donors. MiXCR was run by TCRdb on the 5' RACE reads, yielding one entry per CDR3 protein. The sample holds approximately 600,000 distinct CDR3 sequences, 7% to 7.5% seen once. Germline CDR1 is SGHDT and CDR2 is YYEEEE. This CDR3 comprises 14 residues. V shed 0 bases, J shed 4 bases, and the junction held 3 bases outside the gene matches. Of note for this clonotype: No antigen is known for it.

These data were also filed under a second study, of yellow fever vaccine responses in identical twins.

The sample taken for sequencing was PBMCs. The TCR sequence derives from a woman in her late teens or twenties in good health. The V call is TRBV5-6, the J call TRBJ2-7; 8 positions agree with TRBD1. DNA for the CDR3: TGTGCCAGCAGCTTGGGGACAGGGCGTTACGAGCAGTACGTC. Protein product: CASSLGTGRYEQYV.